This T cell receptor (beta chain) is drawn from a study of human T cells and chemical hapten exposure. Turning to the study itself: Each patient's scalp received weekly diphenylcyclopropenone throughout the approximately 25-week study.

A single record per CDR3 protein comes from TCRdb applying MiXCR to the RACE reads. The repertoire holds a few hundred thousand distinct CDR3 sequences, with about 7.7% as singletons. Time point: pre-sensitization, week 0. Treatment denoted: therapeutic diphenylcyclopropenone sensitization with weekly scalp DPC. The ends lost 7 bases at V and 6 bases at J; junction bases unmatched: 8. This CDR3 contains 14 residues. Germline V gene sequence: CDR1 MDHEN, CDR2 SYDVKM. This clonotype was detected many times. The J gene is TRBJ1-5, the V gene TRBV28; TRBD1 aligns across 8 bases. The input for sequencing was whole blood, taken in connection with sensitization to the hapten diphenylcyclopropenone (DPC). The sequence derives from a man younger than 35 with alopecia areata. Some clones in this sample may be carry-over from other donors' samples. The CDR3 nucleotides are TGTGCCAGCACCGACAGGGGCCGGGGTCAGCCCCAGCATTTT. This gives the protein CASTDRGRGQPQHF.